This T cell receptor beta chain stems from a study of CD4 T cells in relation to SARS-CoV-2 and coronaviruses. Whole-study context: Convalescent patients were roughly 8 males and a handful of females; two were Hispanic. Study observations and caveats: In roughly 61% of donors, memory CD4+ clonotypes crossrecognized SARS-CoV-2 and at least one common cold coronavirus spike.

Concerning this clone: The antigen remains undetermined.

Cryopreserved PBMCs were CD4-enriched, then split into naive and memory cells. Naive and memory CD4+ T cell DNA was deep-sequenced without culture. Assay: immunoSEQ multiplex PCR; the TCRdb copy retains only in-frame clones and omits some. The table shows around 37,000 clones, with around 85% occurring only once. Sequencing was done on a sample of memory CD4+ T cells from PBMCs. The TCR was taken from an adult with COVID-19.

The CDR3 sequence: CASSHGLDFTDTQYF. The CDR3 nucleotides are TGCGCCAGCAGTCATGGACTAGACTTCACAGATACGCAGTATTTT. This sequence joins TRBV23-1 and TRBJ2-3; 7 nucleotides agree with TRBD2. TRBV23-1 is assigned to the ORF class and has an uncertain function. J lost 2 bases, V lost 3 bases, and 5 bases had no gene match. The CDR3 totals 15 residues.